The clone carrying this T cell receptor beta chain was recorded a few times. Antigen specificity is unknown. Via MiXCR, TCRdb re-called the 5' RACE reads, giving one row per CDR3 protein. Of fewer than 200,000 distinct CDR3 sequences listed, approximately 12% are singletons. Per germline, CDR1 DFQATT and CDR2 SNEGSKA (reference sequence). The CDR3 is 11 amino acids. The V gene lost 2 bases and the J gene lost 7 bases, with 8 bases spanning the gap. These data are taken from a study of T-cell memory formation after mild COVID-19. General study results and limits: Pre-infection memory contained some responding clones, which suggested that cross-reactive memory had joined. Later expanders leaned CD4+, whereas day 15 to 85 contracting clones were balanced CD4/CD8.

The clonotype comes from a man aged 18 to 29 who had mild COVID-19 (a few samples of this study predate the infection). Cell type and time point are not known. Source material: PBMCs or a T cell subset sorted from them (not recorded which). The chain joins TRBV20-1 to TRBJ1-2; D not certain. The CDR3: CSARRQSGYTF. For the CDR3, the DNA is TGCAGTGCTAGACGGCAGTCTGGCTACACCTTC.